This T cell receptor beta chain was found in a study of cytomegalovirus exposure and HLA in healthy donors. Separation from the roughly 600-subject first cohort characterized the roughly 110-subject validation cohort, to which the donors belonged. A note on this clone: The antigen is not known.

V dropped 8 bases and J dropped 6 bases, with 14 bases sitting between them. Germline V gene lookup returns CDR1 SGHTA and CDR2 FQGNSA. This CDR3 contains 13 residues. Sequenced by immunoSEQ multiplex PCR; TCRdb stores in-frame clones only, minus some. The sample lists 56,000 or so clones, over 85% occurring once. Study observations and caveats: In a later analysis, first-cohort TCR clusters were found to tend to co-occur in the approximately 120 validation repertoires. With high specificity and sensitivity, the classifier reportedly diagnosed cytomegalovirus status. Rarity held for most TCR sequences, but there were some public TCRs that occurred in many donors.

The sequenced material came from PBMCs. The chain is built from TRBV7-2 and TRBJ1-5, with D possibly being TRBD1 (6 bases). The receptor was isolated from a man between 18 and 35 years old in good health and CMV-seronegative. The CDR3 spells CASVDSPGQPQHF. The CDR3 DNA reads TGTGCCAGCGTGGACAGCCCCGGTCAGCCCCAGCATTTT.